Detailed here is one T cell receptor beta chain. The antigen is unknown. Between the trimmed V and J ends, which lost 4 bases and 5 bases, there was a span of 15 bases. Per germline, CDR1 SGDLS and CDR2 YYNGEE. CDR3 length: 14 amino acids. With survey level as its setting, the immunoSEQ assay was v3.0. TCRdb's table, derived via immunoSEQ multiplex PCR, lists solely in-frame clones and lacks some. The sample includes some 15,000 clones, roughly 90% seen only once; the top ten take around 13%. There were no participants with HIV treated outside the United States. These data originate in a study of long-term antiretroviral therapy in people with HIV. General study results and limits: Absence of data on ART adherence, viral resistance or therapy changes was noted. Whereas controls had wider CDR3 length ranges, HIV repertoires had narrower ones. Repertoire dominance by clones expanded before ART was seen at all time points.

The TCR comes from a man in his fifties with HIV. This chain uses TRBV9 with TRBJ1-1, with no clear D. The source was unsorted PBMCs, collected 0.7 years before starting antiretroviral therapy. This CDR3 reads CASSRSPLGTEAFF. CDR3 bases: TGTGCCAGCAGCCGCAGTCCCTTGGGTACTGAAGCTTTCTTT.